This T cell receptor (beta chain) stems from a study of T cell responses to AZD1222 COVID-19 vaccine. Germline lookup yields CDR1 MNHEY and CDR2 SMNVEV (reference sequence). CDR3 length: 13 amino acids. The ends were cut back, 8 bases at V and 3 bases at J, with 14 bases in the middle. Clones were sequenced by immunoSEQ multiplex PCR, and TCRdb holds only the in-frame ones, with some missing. This repertoire shows 100,000 to 150,000 clones, 85% to 95% found once; its top ten account for 1.5% to 2%. This rearrangement joins TRBV27 to TRBJ2-7; TRBD2 might be the D (6 bases). The clonotype was recovered from an adult in good health. Sample: peripheral blood, taken on day 0 of AZD1222 vaccination. CDR3 sequence: CASGGIEGYEQYF. CDR3 bases: TGTGCCAGCGGGGGGATCGAGGGCTACGAGCAGTACTTC.